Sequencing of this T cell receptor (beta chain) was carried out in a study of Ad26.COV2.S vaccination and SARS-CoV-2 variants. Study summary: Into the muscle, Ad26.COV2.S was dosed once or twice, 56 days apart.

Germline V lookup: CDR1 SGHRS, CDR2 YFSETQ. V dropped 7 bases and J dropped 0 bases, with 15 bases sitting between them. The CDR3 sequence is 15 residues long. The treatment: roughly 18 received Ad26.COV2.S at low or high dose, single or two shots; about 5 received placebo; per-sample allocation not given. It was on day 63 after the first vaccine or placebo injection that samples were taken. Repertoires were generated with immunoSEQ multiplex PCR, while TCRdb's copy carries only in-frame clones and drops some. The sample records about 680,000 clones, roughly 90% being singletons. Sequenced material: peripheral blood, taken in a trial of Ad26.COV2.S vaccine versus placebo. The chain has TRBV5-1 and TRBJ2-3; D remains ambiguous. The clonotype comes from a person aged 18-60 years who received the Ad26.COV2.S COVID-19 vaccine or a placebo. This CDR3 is CASGPWGISTDTQYF. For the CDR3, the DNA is TGCGCCAGCGGCCCGTGGGGAATCAGCACAGATACGCAGTATTTT.